The entry below describes one TCR beta chain. What it recognizes is unknown. The CDR3 runs to 14 residues. Germline values: CDR1 SGHTA, CDR2 FQGNSA. V dropped 5 bases and J dropped 5 bases, with 15 bases sitting between them. The sample comes from a study of cytomegalovirus exposure and HLA in healthy donors. Findings and caveats of the study: Reported results showed that the classifier diagnosed cytomegalovirus status with high specificity and sensitivity. Some public TCRs appeared in many individuals, while most sequences were rare.

Amplification used 60 Vbeta primers and 13 Jbeta primers. The protocol was immunoSEQ multiplex PCR, while the TCRdb copy is restricted to in-frame clones and leaves out a portion. The data show about 130,000 clones, with 70% to 80% seen just once and 1.5% to 2.5% held by the top ten. The specimen sequenced was PBMCs. This chain links TRBV7-2 with TRBJ1-2, with D unresolved. The TCR sequence derives from a man aged 45-65 years in good health and CMV-seronegative. CDR3 DNA: TGTGCCAGCAGCCCTAGCGAGGGAAAATATGGCTACACCTTC. Its translation: CASSPSEGKYGYTF.